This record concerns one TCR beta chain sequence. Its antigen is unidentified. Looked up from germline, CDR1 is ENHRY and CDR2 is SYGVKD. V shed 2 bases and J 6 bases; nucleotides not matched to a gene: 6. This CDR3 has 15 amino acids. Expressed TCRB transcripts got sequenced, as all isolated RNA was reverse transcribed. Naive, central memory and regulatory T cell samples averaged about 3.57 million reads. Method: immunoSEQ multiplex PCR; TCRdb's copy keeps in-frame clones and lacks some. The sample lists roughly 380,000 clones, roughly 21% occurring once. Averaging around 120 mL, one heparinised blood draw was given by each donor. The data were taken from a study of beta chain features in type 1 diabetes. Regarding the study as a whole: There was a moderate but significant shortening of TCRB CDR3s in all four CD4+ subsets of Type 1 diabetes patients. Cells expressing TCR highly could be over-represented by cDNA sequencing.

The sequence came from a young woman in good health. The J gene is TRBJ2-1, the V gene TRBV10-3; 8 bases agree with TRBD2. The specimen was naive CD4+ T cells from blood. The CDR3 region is CAISEVRTSSNEQFF. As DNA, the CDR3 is TGTGCCATCAGTGAGGTCAGGACTAGCTCCAATGAGCAGTTCTTC.